The 20 T cell receptor beta chains below come from one sample, sequenced in a study of blood T cell repertoires in COVID-19. Assay: immunoSEQ multiplex PCR; the TCRdb copy retains only in-frame clones and omits some. The data show 70,000 to 85,000 clones, roughly nine tenths seen once. Sequences were obtained from peripheral blood. The receptors were sampled from a human donor in a cohort sampled during active COVID-19.

The rearrangement uses TRBV10-3 and TRBJ2-1, with D possibly matching TRBD1 (6 bases). Germline V gives CDR1 ENHRY, CDR2 SYGVKD. The CDR3 has 15 amino acids. The V end lost 4 bases, the J end lost 5 bases, and 15 bases lay between the germline ends. CDR3 residues: CAISGEGTPNNEQFF. CDR3 sequence (DNA): TGTGCCATCAGTGGCGAAGGGACACCTAACAATGAGCAGTTCTTC.

This chain connects TRBV5-6 to TRBJ2-4, with 7 nucleotides matching TRBD1. This CDR3 has 15 amino acids. The J segment lost 7 bases and the V segment lost 0 bases, leaving 7 bases of the junction unmatched. The germline V gene encodes CDR1 SGHDT and CDR2 YYEEEE. The CDR3 reads CASSLAGTDQNIQYF. In nucleotides, the CDR3 is TGTGCCAGCAGCTTGGCGGGGACAGATCAGAACATTCAGTACTTC.

A note on this clone: The germline gene is not matched at one end of the junction; a read error may be the cause. The chain recombines TRBV27 with TRBJ1-5; D gene unclear. Germline assignment: CDR1 MNHEY and CDR2 SMNVEV (reference sequence). CDR3 length: 15 amino acids. In DNA form, the CDR3 reads TGTGCCAGCAGTATATCCAGTTATAGCAATCAGCCCCAGCATTTT. It is translated as CASSISSYSNQPQHF.

The chain has TRBV6-5 and TRBJ1-2, with 8 bases lining up with TRBD1. Unmatched junction bases numbered 8, after V lost 6 bases and J lost 8 bases. CDR1 MNHEY and CDR2 SVGAGI come from the germline V gene. There are 13 residues in the CDR3. CDR3 sequence: CASRRDRMMGYTF. DNA of the CDR3: TGTGCCAGCAGGCGGGACAGGATGATGGGCTACACCTTC.

The J gene is TRBJ1-5, the V gene TRBV27; unclear D gene. The CDR3 length is 15 residues. Trimming took 0 bases from V and 6 from J, leaving 12 bases between them. Germline CDR1 reads MNHEY; CDR2 reads SMNVEV (reference sequence). Here the CDR3 DNA reads TGTGCCAGCAGTTTATCAGCGGGGAGTGGTCAGCCCCAGCATTTT. This gives the protein CASSLSAGSGQPQHF.

The J gene is TRBJ2-5, the V gene TRBV5-1; 10 nucleotides agree with TRBD2. This CDR3 contains 15 residues. Per the germline V gene, CDR1 is SGHRS and CDR2 is YFSETQ. V was pared by 1 base and J by 3 bases, with 3 bases of the junction left unmatched. The CDR3 spells CASSLLGLAKETQYF. For the CDR3, the DNA is TGCGCCAGCAGCTTGTTGGGACTAGCGAAAGAGACCCAGTACTTC. The full variable domain, completed using reference TRBV5-1 and TRBJ2-5, is KAGVTQTPRYLIKTRGQQVTLSCSPISGHRSVSWYQQTPGQGLQFLFEYFSETQRNKGNFPGRFSGRQFSNSRSEMNVSTLELGDSALYLCASSLLGLAKETQYFGPGTRLLVL.

V and J are TRBV5-6 and TRBJ2-7; possibly TRBD1 for D (5 bases). Germline CDR1 and CDR2: SGHDT and YYEEEE. V shed 4 bases and J shed 2 bases, with 28 bases lying between them. The CDR3 sequence is 19 residues long. CDR3 residues: CASSPQAGRIVLLPYEQYF. CDR3 nucleotides: TGTGCCAGCAGCCCACAGGCTGGACGGATTGTCCTCCTGCCCTACGAGCAGTACTTC.

The chain has TRBV2 and TRBJ2-2; 8 nucleotides line up with TRBD2. Losses at the gene ends were 4 bases for V and 3 bases for J; bases not matched to a gene: 4. This CDR3 contains 15 residues. Per the germline V gene, CDR1 is SNHLY and CDR2 is FYNNEI. The chain's CDR3 is CASSATSADTGELFF. The CDR3 nucleotides are TGTGCCAGCAGTGCGACTAGCGCGGACACCGGGGAGCTGTTTTTT.

V is TRBV6-5 and J is TRBJ1-2; 7 bases map to TRBD1. Germline V gene sequence: CDR1 MNHEY, CDR2 SVGAGI. The ends lost 5 bases at V and 4 bases at J; junction bases unmatched: 4. The CDR3 is 13 amino acids. CDR3 coding DNA: TGTGCCAGCAGTCCCGACAGGGTCTATGGCTACACCTTC. Residues: CASSPDRVYGYTF.

The V and J genes are TRBV29-1 and TRBJ2-2; 7 positions agree with TRBD2. Germline V gene lookup returns CDR1 SQVTM and CDR2 ANQGSEA. The CDR3 is 15 amino acids. The V and J ends lost 4 bases and 1 base, in that order; junction bases with no gene match: 6. CDR3 DNA: TGCAGCGTTGGGGCGGGAGTGGGGAACACCGGGGAGCTGTTTTTT. Its protein product is CSVGAGVGNTGELFF.

The chain carries TRBV27 and TRBJ2-2; 7 nucleotides agree with TRBD2. Per the germline V gene, CDR1 is MNHEY and CDR2 is SMNVEV (reference sequence). V lost 3 bases to trimming and J lost 0 bases; unmatched junction nucleotides: 4. The CDR3 contains 16 residues. The CDR3 protein is CASSFGGTTNTGELFF. The CDR3 bases are TGTGCCAGCAGTTTTGGGGGGACTACGAACACCGGGGAGCTGTTTTTT.

The chain carries TRBV18 and TRBJ2-7; TRBD2 matches at 9 bases. This CDR3 contains 15 residues. Germline lookup yields CDR1 KGHSH and CDR2 LQKENI. J was trimmed by 6 bases and V by 4 bases; bases with no gene match: 10. The CDR3 DNA reads as TGTGCCAGCTCACAGGTAGCGGGAGACGGGGTCGAGCAGTACTTC. Protein: CASSQVAGDGVEQYF.

V usage is TRBV5-4 and J usage is TRBJ2-3, with 8 nucleotides matching TRBD1. This CDR3 comprises 14 residues. CDR1 is SGHNT and CDR2 is YYREEE in the germline V gene (reference sequence). V shed 4 bases, J shed 3 bases, and the junction held 4 bases outside the gene matches. This CDR3 reads CASSPDRGTDTQYF. DNA of the CDR3: TGTGCCAGCAGCCCTGACAGGGGTACAGATACGCAGTATTTT.

The gene calls are TRBV6-6 and TRBJ2-1, with a weak D call TRBD1 (6 bases). Germline CDR1 MNHNY, CDR2 SVGAGI (reference sequence). Trimming removed 7 bases at V and 10 bases at J, with 14 bases between. CDR3 length: 12 residues. This chain's CDR3 is CASKIRDREQFF. The DNA of the CDR3 is TGTGCCAGCAAGATCCGAGACAGGGAGCAGTTCTTC.

Concerning this clone: At one of its ends the junction is not consistent with the germline gene, which may arise from a read error. Additional DNA sequences in this sample encode the identical CDR3. V is TRBV30 and J is TRBJ2-7, with D possibly being TRBD2 (6 bases). Germline CDR1 is GTSNPN and CDR2 is SVGIG (reference sequence). The CDR3 totals 15 residues. The chain's CDR3 is CAWSVGVQRAYEQYF. For the CDR3, the DNA is TGTGCCTGGAGTGTAGGTGTCCAGCGGGCCTACGAGCAATACTTC.

This chain joins TRBV7-6 and TRBJ2-1, with a tentative D call TRBD2 (5 bases). CDR3 length: 14 residues. V lost 0 bases to trimming and J lost 4 bases, with 7 bases between them. Germline CDR1 is SGHVS and CDR2 is FNYEAQ. The CDR3 is CASSLAGGYNEQFF. The CDR3 nucleotides are TGTGCCAGCAGCTTAGCCGGCGGGTACAATGAGCAGTTCTTC.

A note on this clone: Other nucleotide sequences in the sample specify the same CDR3. V and J are TRBV3-1 (or the pseudogene TRBV3-2) and TRBJ2-3; TRBD1 aligns across 9 bases. The CDR3 length is 15 residues. Per germline, CDR1 LGHDT and CDR2 YNNKEL (reference sequence). Losses at the gene ends were 4 bases for V and 2 bases for J; bases not matched to a gene: 4. The CDR3 loop reads CASSPGTGFTDTQYF. The CDR3 DNA is TGTGCCAGCAGCCCCGGGACAGGGTTCACAGATACGCAGTATTTT.

V and J are TRBV7-2 and TRBJ2-3; 10 bases are shared with TRBD2. This CDR3 spans 16 amino acids. J was trimmed by 5 bases and V by 2 bases; bases with no gene match: 7. Germline values: CDR1 SGHTA, CDR2 FQGNSA. The CDR3 region has the DNA TGTGCCAGCAGCTTATCTCTAGCGGGAGTCTTAGATACGCAGTATTTT. It specifies CASSLSLAGVLDTQYF.

The CDR3 spells CASSLPSEQFF. CDR3 coding DNA: TGTGCCAGCAGTTTACCATCTGAGCAGTTCTTC. The J gene is TRBJ2-1, the V gene TRBV28; D unresolved. V was shortened by 2 bases and J by 9 bases, with 5 bases between the two germline ends. CDR3 length: 11 amino acids. The germline CDR1 and CDR2 sequences are MDHEN and SYDVKM.

This chain joins TRBV6-5 and TRBJ2-7; D might be TRBD2 (5 bases). V was cut by 4 bases and J by 6 bases, with 19 bases left in between. From germline, CDR1 is MNHEY and CDR2 SVGAGI. The CDR3 spans 15 residues. Here the CDR3 reads CASSSSQRIGSEQYF. The CDR3 DNA is TGTGCCAGCAGTTCTTCTCAGCGGATAGGCTCCGAGCAGTACTTC.